Listed here are 16 T cell receptor beta chains from one sample, sequenced in a study of control samples from healthy donors and cancer patients. Here immunoSEQ multiplex PCR was the method, and the copy in TCRdb shows in-frame clones only, minus some. The table records around 42,000 clones, around 94% of them present only once. The sequencing sample was made of blood. These TCRs come from a man aged 60-69 years in good health.

The chain recombines TRBV2 with TRBJ1-1, with D unclear. This CDR3 is 12 amino acids long. Per germline, CDR1 SNHLY and CDR2 FYNNEI. With 3 bases removed from V and 3 bases from J, the gap between germline ends came to 5 bases. Here the CDR3 reads CASSDWDTEAFF. The CDR3 nucleotides are TGTGCCAGCAGTGATTGGGACACTGAAGCTTTCTTT.

The chain is built from TRBV18 and TRBJ1-6; no clear D gene. V lost 6 bases to trimming and J lost 7 bases, with 16 bases between them. Germline values: CDR1 KGHSH, CDR2 LQKENI. The CDR3 runs to 15 residues. In nucleotides, the CDR3 is TGTGCCAGCTCCCTGGACGGCGGATCGAATTCACCCCTCCACTTT. This translates into CASSLDGGSNSPLHF.

J is TRBJ2-5 and V is TRBV2, with TRBD2 identical over 10 bases. The CDR3 is made up of 14 amino acids. Per germline, CDR1 SNHLY and CDR2 FYNNEI. The V and J ends lost 5 bases and 4 bases, in that order; junction bases with no gene match: 4. CDR3 DNA: TGTGCCAGCAGTATGAGCGGGGGGGGAGAGACCCAGTACTTC. The encoded protein is CASSMSGGGETQYF.

V usage is TRBV18 and J usage is TRBJ1-6; D call uncertain. V lost 3 bases, J lost 10 bases, and 10 bases lay in between. Germline values: CDR1 KGHSH, CDR2 LQKENI. This CDR3 region has 13 residues. The CDR3: CASSPGFESPLHF. DNA for the CDR3: TGTGCCAGCTCACCGGGTTTTGAATCACCCCTCCACTTT.

The chain combines TRBV5-1 with TRBJ2-1, with unresolved D. Germline V gene data show CDR1 as SGHRS and CDR2 as YFSETQ. Trimming shortened V by 2 bases and J by 0 bases, and 15 bases separated the two germline ends. This CDR3 region has 17 residues. The CDR3 sequence: CASSLYLTISSYNEQFF. The DNA for the CDR3 is TGCGCCAGCAGCTTATACTTAACTATCAGCTCCTACAATGAGCAGTTCTTC.

This clone was seen only once. The gene calls are TRBV10-3 and TRBJ2-5; 10 bases are a match to TRBD1. The germline V gene has CDR1 ENHRY and CDR2 SYGVKD. The CDR3 runs 16 residues. V shed 11 bases, J shed 2 bases, and the junction held 14 bases outside the gene matches. The CDR3 DNA follows: TGTGCCGTTACTCCGGGACAGGGGTTTTTACAAGAGACCCAGTACTTC. Translating it yields CAVTPGQGFLQETQYF.

V gene TRBV6-6 combines with J gene TRBJ1-2; possibly TRBD1 for D (6 bases). The CDR3 is 14 amino acids. Germline assignment: CDR1 MNHNY and CDR2 SVGAGI (reference sequence). V was trimmed by 7 bases and J by 5 bases, leaving 17 bases between them. The CDR3 DNA reads as TGTGCCAGCATAGGCGGACAGAACCTATATGGCTACACCTTC. It encodes CASIGGQNLYGYTF.

The J gene is TRBJ2-3, the V gene TRBV9; 7 bases are shared with TRBD2. The CDR3 contains 16 residues. Trimming cost V 0 bases and J 2 bases; bases outside gene matches: 6. Germline-derived CDR1 and CDR2 are SGDLS and YYNGEE. The CDR3 loop is CASSVGAGRATDTQYF. CDR3 DNA: TGTGCCAGCAGCGTAGGAGCGGGGCGGGCCACAGATACGCAGTATTTT.

This chain links TRBV15 with TRBJ1-4; a possible D gene is TRBD1 (6 bases). Germline V lookup: CDR1 LNHNV, CDR2 YYDKDF (reference sequence). V was cut by 0 bases and J by 3 bases, with 8 bases left in between. CDR3 length: 15 residues. Here the CDR3 DNA reads TGTGCCACCAGCAGAGAGAGGACAGCTAATGAAAAACTGTTTTTT. Protein sequence: CATSRERTANEKLFF.

The gene calls are TRBV19 and TRBJ1-1; D possibly corresponds to TRBD1 (5 bases). The V gene's germline CDR1 is LNHDA and CDR2 SQIVND (reference sequence). V was trimmed by 5 bases and J by 3 bases, leaving 10 bases between them. The CDR3 extends over 13 amino acids. DNA of the CDR3: TGTGCCAGTAGTCTTCTAGGGGACACTGAAGCTTTCTTT. Its protein product is CASSLLGDTEAFF.

The gene calls are TRBV7-2 and TRBJ2-1, with D perhaps TRBD1 (5 bases). Trimming removed 1 base from V and 3 bases from J, with 10 bases in between. The CDR3 is made up of 15 amino acids. Per the germline V gene, CDR1 is SGHTA and CDR2 is FQGNSA. For the CDR3, the DNA is TGTGCCAGCAGCTTAGGGTTAGGGGTCTACAATGAGCAGTTCTTC. It encodes CASSLGLGVYNEQFF.

A note on this clone: Mismatch with germline at one junction end may stem from a read error. The genes are TRBV6-6 and TRBJ2-7; possible D gene TRBD1, 6 bases. This CDR3 region has 15 residues. Germline loops: CDR1 MNHNY, CDR2 SVGAGI (reference sequence). CDR3 amino acids: CASSSGTPSSYGQYF. The CDR3 nucleotides read TGTGCCAGCAGTTCCGGGACACCGAGCTCCTACGGGCAGTACTTC.

The chain joins TRBV29-1 to TRBJ1-5; D may be TRBD1 (5 bases). The CDR3 has 13 amino acids. The V end was cut by 4 bases, the J end by 6 bases, with 13 bases between. Germline V lookup: CDR1 SQVTM, CDR2 ANQGSEA. The CDR3 reads CSVGGGRGQPQHF. The DNA for the CDR3 is TGCAGCGTTGGGGGCGGCCGTGGTCAGCCCCAGCATTTT.

The chain joins TRBV11-2 to TRBJ1-3, with D unclear. The CDR3 length is 11 residues. Germline CDR1 reads SGHAT; CDR2 reads FQNNGV. Trimming removed 5 bases from V and 12 bases from J, with 11 bases in between. The CDR3 protein is CASSLVFGIYF. Here the CDR3 DNA reads TGTGCCAGCAGCCTTGTATTCGGCATATATTTT.

The rearrangement uses TRBV28 and TRBJ2-5, with D unclear. Germline-derived CDR1 and CDR2 are MDHEN and SYDVKM. V lost 1 base to trimming and J lost 5 bases, with 2 bases between them. This CDR3 spans 11 amino acids. The CDR3 protein is CASSLLETQYF. The CDR3 DNA follows: TGTGCCAGCAGTTTATTGGAGACCCAGTACTTC.

This chain uses TRBV6-2 or TRBV6-3 with TRBJ2-7, with TRBD1 identical over 7 bases. This CDR3 has 14 residues. CDR1 is MNHEY, CDR2 SVGEGT, per germline. J gave up 9 bases and V 5 bases, and 13 bases lay outside the gene matches. CDR3 sequence: CASSPGGVAVGQYF. The CDR3, as DNA: TGTGCCAGCAGTCCAGGGGGAGTTGCGGTAGGGCAGTACTTC.